Sequencing of this TCR beta chain was carried out in a study of T-cell memory formation after mild COVID-19. Study-wide context: Across donors, TCR clusters were largely donor specific.

This CDR3 contains 11 residues. Germline CDR1 reads SGDLS; CDR2 reads YYNGEE. Trimming shortened V by 3 bases and J by 5 bases, and 5 bases separated the two germline ends. 5'RACE primed at constant segments yielded TCR alpha and TCR beta cDNA libraries bearing sample barcodes and UMIs. TCRdb independently ran MiXCR on the 5' RACE reads; one entry per CDR3 protein. Of 350,000 to 450,000 distinct CDR3 sequences in the sample, roughly 20% were seen once. In its sample, this clonotype was seen many times. Its cognate antigen is unknown. Findings of the study overall: The authors did not confirm SARS-CoV-2 specificity of second-wave clones peaking day 37.

This receptor was identified in an adult woman who had mild COVID-19 (a few samples of this study predate the infection). Cell type and time point are not known. V usage is TRBV9 and J usage is TRBJ1-2; the D is unclear. Sample: PBMCs or a T cell subset sorted from them (not recorded which). The CDR3 DNA sequence: TGTGCCAGCAGCGGCGGGTATGGCTACACCTTC. Residues: CASSGGYGYTF.